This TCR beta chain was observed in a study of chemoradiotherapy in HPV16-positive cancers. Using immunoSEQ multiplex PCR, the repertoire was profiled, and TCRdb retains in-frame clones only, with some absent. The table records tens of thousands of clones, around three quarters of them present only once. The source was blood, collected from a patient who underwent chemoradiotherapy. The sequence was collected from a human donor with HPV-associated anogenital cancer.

CDR3 DNA: TGTGCCAGCAAACTAGCGGGGGCCCGGGACTACGAGCAGTACTTC. This translates into CASKLAGARDYEQYF. The genes are TRBV6-1 and TRBJ2-7, with 11 bases that match TRBD2. With 7 bases clipped from V and 3 bases from J, the junction kept 8 bases outside the gene matches. Looked up from germline, CDR1 is MNHNS and CDR2 is SASEGT. This CDR3 comprises 15 residues.